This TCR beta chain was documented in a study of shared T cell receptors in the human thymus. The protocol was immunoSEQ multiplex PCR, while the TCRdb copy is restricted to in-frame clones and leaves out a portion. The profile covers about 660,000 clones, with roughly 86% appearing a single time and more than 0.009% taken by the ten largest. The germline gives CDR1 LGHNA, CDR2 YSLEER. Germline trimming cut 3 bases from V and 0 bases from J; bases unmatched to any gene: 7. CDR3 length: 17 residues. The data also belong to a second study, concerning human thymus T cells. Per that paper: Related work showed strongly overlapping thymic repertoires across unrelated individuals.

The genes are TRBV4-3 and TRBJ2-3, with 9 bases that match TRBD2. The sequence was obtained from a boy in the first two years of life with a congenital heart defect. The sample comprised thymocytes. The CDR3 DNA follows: TGCGCCAGCAGCCATAACGATAGCGGGGGAAGCACAGATACGCAGTATTTT. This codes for CASSHNDSGGSTDTQYF.